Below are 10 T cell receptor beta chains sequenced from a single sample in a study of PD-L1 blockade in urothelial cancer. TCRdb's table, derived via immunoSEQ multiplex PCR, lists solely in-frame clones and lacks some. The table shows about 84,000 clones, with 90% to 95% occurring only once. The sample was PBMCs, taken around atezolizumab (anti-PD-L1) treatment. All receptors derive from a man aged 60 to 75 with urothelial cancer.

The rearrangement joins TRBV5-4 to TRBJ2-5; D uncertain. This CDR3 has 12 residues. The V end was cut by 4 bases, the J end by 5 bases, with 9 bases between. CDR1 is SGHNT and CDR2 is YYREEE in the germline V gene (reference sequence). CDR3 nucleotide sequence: TGTGCCAGCAGCCCCCCTAGGGAGACCCAGTACTTC. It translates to CASSPPRETQYF.

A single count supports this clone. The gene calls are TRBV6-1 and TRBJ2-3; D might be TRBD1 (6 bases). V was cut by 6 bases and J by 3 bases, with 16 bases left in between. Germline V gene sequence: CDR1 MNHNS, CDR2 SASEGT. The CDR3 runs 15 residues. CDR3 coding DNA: TGTGCCAGCAGCCAGGGGCCCGTGGAGACAGATACGCAGTATTTT. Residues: CASSQGPVETDTQYF.

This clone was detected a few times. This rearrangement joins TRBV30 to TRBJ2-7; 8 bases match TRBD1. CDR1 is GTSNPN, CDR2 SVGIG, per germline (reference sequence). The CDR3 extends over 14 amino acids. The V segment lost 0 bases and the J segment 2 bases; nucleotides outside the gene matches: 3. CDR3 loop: CAWSVQGVPYEQYF. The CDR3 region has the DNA TGTGCCTGGAGTGTACAGGGGGTACCCTACGAGCAGTACTTC.

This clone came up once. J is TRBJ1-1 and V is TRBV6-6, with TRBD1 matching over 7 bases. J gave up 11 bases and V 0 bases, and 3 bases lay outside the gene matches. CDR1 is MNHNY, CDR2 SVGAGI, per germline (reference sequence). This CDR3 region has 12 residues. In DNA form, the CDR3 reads TGTGCCAGCAGTTACTCAGGGGGCGAGGCTTTCTTT. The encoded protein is CASSYSGGEAFF.

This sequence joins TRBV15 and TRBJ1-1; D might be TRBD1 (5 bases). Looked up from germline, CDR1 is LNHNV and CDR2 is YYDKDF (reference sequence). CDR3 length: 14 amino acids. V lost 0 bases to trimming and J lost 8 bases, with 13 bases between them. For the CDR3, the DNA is TGTGCCACCAGCAGAGATCCGGAGGGGCGGGAAGCTTTCTTT. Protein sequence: CATSRDPEGREAFF.

CDR3 residues: CASSQRGQGLKEKLFF. The CDR3 DNA follows: TGTGCCAGCAGCCAAAGGGGACAGGGATTAAAAGAAAAACTGTTTTTT. The V call is TRBV4-2, the J call TRBJ1-4; 9 nucleotides line up with TRBD1. The CDR3 contains 16 residues. CDR1 is LGHNA, CDR2 YNFKEQ, per germline. V was clipped by 2 bases and J by 8 bases; unmatched bases: 9.

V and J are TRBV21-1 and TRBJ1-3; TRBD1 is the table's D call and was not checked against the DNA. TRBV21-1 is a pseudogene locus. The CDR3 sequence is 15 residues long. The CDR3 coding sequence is TGTGCCAGCAGCAAAGGGGACAGGGCTGGAAACACCATATATTTT. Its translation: CASSKGDRAGNTIYF.

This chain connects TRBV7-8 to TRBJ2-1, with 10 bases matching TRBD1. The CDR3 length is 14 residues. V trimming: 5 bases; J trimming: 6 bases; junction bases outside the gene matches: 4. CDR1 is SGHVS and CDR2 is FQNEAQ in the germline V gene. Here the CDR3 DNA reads TGTGCCAGCAGCCCCAGGACAGGGGGCAATGAGCAGTTCTTC. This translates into CASSPRTGGNEQFF.

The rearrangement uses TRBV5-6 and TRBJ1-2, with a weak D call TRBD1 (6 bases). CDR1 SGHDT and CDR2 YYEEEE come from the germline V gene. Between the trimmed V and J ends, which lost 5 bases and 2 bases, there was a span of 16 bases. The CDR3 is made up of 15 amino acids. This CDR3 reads CASRRWGGANYGYTF. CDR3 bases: TGTGCCAGCAGAAGGTGGGGGGGCGCGAACTATGGCTACACCTTC.

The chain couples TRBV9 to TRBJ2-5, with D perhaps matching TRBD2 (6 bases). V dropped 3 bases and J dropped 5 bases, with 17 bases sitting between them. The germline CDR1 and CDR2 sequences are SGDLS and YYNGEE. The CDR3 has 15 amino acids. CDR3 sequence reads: CASSASGGGLETQYF. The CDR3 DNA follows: TGTGCCAGCAGCGCTAGTGGAGGAGGGTTGGAGACCCAGTACTTC.